This T cell receptor beta chain derives from a study of identifying expanded T cells in peripheral blood. The study, taken as a whole, reports: Across healthy donors, higher total template counts meant significantly greater approximately two-week count variance. About 1.2 clones differed between technical replicates, versus around 15 and 18 over time.

The method was immunoSEQ multiplex PCR; TCRdb's version includes in-frame clones alone and lacks a portion of them. The sample lists about 97,000 clones; about 91% were seen once. No infections or other immune events were documented during collection. The CDR3 totals 14 residues. J was trimmed by 6 bases and V by 6 bases; bases with no gene match: 13. Looked up from germline, CDR1 is SQVTM and CDR2 is ANQGSEA. On this clone itself: The antigen is undetermined.

The genes are TRBV29-1 and TRBJ1-1; 7 positions agree with TRBD1. The sequenced sample consisted of blood. This TCR came from a person aged 18 to 70 in good health. Written as DNA, the CDR3 is TGCAGCGTACCCCTGGGACAGTCTAAGGCTGAAGCTTTCTTT. It encodes CSVPLGQSKAEAFF.